This TCR beta chain was documented in a study of blood T cell repertoires in COVID-19. Study in general: The United States, Italy and Spain supplied acute and convalescent COVID-19 samples. The cDNA or gDNA used as material had been derived from T cells, B-cell-depleted T cells, or PBMCs.

Under the authors' procedure: By means of reference gene primer amplification, nucleated cell counts were estimated. Sequencing was performed with immunoSEQ multiplex PCR; in TCRdb, only in-frame clones are kept and a portion is missing. The V and J calls and clone size were taken over from that table, and D and trimming were inferred from the DNA. There are approximately 270,000 clones in the sample; 75% to 90% occur only once, and 0.75% to 0.9% lies in the top ten. Germline loops: CDR1 LNHDA, CDR2 SQIVND (reference sequence). CDR3 size: 12 residues. With 5 bases removed from V and 12 bases from J, the gap between germline ends came to 11 bases. In this sample, this clone turned up a few times.

This sequence was found in a man aged 25-45 years with acute or convalescent COVID-19. Sequencing was done on a sample of peripheral blood. The rearrangement joins TRBV19 to TRBJ1-6; D gene uncertain. As DNA, the CDR3 is TGTGCCAGTAGTCTCGAGGTGGGACCCCTCCACTTT. It encodes CASSLEVGPLHF.